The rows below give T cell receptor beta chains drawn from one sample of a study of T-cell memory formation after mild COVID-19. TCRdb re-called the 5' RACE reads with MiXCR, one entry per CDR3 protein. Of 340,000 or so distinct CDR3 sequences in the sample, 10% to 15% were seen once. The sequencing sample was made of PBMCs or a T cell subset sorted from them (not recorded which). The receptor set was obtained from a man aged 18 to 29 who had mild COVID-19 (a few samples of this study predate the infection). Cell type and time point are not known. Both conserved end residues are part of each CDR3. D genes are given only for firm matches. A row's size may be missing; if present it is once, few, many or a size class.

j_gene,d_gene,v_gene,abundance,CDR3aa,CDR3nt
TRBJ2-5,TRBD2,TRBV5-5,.,CASSLSQRGGRRETQYF,TGTGCCAGCAGTCTAAGTCAGCGGGGGGGCCGGAGGGAGACCCAGTACTTC
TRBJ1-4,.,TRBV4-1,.,CASSHREREKLFF,TGCGCCAGCAGCCACAGGGAGCGGGAAAAACTGTTTTTT
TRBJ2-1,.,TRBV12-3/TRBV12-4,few,CASSLSDPYNEQFF,TGTGCCAGCAGTTTATCCGACCCCTACAATGAGCAGTTCTTC
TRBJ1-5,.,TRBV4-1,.,CASSQYSVSNQPQHF,TGCGCCAGCAGCCAATATTCCGTCAGCAATCAGCCCCAGCATTTT
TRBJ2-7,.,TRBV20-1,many,CSARVRNYEQYF,TGCAGTGCTAGAGTACGAAACTACGAGCAGTACTTC
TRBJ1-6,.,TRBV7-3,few,CASSSQGGGNDSPLHF,TGTGCCAGCAGCTCGCAGGGCGGGGGCAATGATTCACCCCTCCACTTT
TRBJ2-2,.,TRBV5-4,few,CASSLAFSPGELFF,TGTGCCAGCAGCTTGGCCTTCTCCCCCGGGGAGCTGTTTTTT
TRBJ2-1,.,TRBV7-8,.,CASSPDSLNEQFF,TGTGCCAGCAGCCCGGACTCGTTAAATGAGCAGTTCTTC
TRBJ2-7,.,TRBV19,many,CAIGTGSLHPYEQYF,TGTGCCATCGGAACCGGGTCACTCCACCCCTACGAGCAGTACTTC
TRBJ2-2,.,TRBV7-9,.,CASSWFYTGELFF,TGTGCCAGCAGCTGGTTTTACACCGGGGAGCTGTTTTTT